Presented here are 9 T cell receptor beta chains from one specimen sequenced in a study of blood T cells in healthy people across ages. The use of a sample-barcoded 5' primer and a J-beta primer mix characterized a second PCR of roughly 7 to 12 cycles. Using its own MiXCR run on the 5' RACE reads, TCRdb lists one record per CDR3 protein. The top ten hold 11% of the sample, which has approximately 1.5 million distinct CDR3 sequences, roughly 32% seen once. The sequenced sample was blood. The receptors were sampled from a woman aged 25 to 39 in good health.

This clonotype has a handful of counts. The rearrangement links TRBV9 to TRBJ2-5; D not resolved. V was trimmed by 0 bases and J by 4 bases, leaving 7 bases between them. The germline gives CDR1 SGDLS, CDR2 YYNGEE. CDR3 length: 13 amino acids. The CDR3 bases are TGTGCCAGCAGCGTAGGTTTCGGAGAGACCCAGTACTTC. Its translation is CASSVGFGETQYF.

Only a few counts were recorded for this clonotype. The chain carries TRBV9 and TRBJ2-3; a weak D match, TRBD1 (5 bases). Germline V gene sequence: CDR1 SGDLS, CDR2 YYNGEE. V shed 0 bases and J shed 13 bases, with 18 bases lying between them. The CDR3 totals 14 residues. Written as DNA, the CDR3 is TGTGCCAGCAGCGTAGGGGGCAAAGTAGCCCTCGAGTATTTT. It yields the protein CASSVGGKVALEYF. Combining the CDR3 with reference TRBV9 and TRBJ2-3 gives the whole variable domain DSGVTQTPKHLITATGQRVTLRCSPRSGDLSVYWYQQSLDQGLQFLIQYYNGEERAKGNILERFSAQQFPDLHSELNLSSLELGDSALYFCASSVGGKVALEYFGPGTRLTVL.

This chain joins TRBV11-1 and TRBJ2-2; a possible D gene is TRBD1 (5 bases). The CDR3 has 14 residues. Trimming cost V 5 bases and J 3 bases, with 10 bases left between them. The germline gives CDR1 SGHAT, CDR2 FQDESV (reference sequence). DNA for the CDR3: TGTGCCAGCAGCAAGGGGTCGGACACCGGGGAGCTGTTTTTT. As protein: CASSKGSDTGELFF. The variable domain in full, with the rest retrieved from reference TRBV11-1 and TRBJ2-2, is EAEVAQSPRYKITEKSQAVAFWCDPISGHATLYWYRQILGQGPELLVQFQDESVVDDSQLPKDRFSAERLKGVDSTLKIQPAELGDSAMYLCASSKGSDTGELFFGEGSRLTVL.

The chain employs TRBV5-1 and TRBJ1-1; D perhaps matches TRBD1 (5 bases). From germline, CDR1 is SGHRS and CDR2 YFSETQ. V was trimmed by 1 base and J by 4 bases, leaving 23 bases between them. This CDR3 has 18 residues. CDR3 nucleotides: TGCGCCAGCAGCTTGTACCCCGGGGGGAAGGAGGGTGCCACTGAAGCTTTCTTT. Translating gives CASSLYPGGKEGATEAFF.

This chain links TRBV11-2 with TRBJ2-1, with TRBD2 matching over 9 bases. CDR3 length: 17 amino acids. J gave up 6 bases and V 5 bases, and 14 bases lay outside the gene matches. Germline CDR1 SGHAT, CDR2 FQNNGV. CDR3 DNA sequence: TGTGCCAGCAGCCACCGCCAACTGGCGGGAGGGGCCAATGAGCAGTTCTTC. This translates into CASSHRQLAGGANEQFF.

V and J are TRBV7-2 and TRBJ1-5; 10 bases line up with TRBD1. The germline gives CDR1 SGHTA, CDR2 FQGNSA. This CDR3 has 17 amino acids. V shed 1 base and J 1 base; nucleotides not matched to a gene: 4. The CDR3 DNA is TGTGCCAGCAGCTTAGATCTGGGACAGGGGAGCAATCAGCCCCAGCATTTT. Residues: CASSLDLGQGSNQPQHF. The whole variable domain, filled in from reference TRBV7-2 and TRBJ1-5, reads GAGVSQSPSNKVTEKGKDVELRCDPISGHTALYWYRQSLGQGLEFLIYFQGNSAPDKSGLPSDRFSAERTGGSVSTLTIQRTQQEDSAVYLCASSLDLGQGSNQPQHFGDGTRLSIL.

Concerning this clonotype: A junction end diverges from the germline sequence, so it may reflect a read error. The chain recombines TRBV7-8 with TRBJ2-3; 9 nucleotides agree with TRBD2. From germline, CDR1 is SGHVS and CDR2 FQNEAQ. The CDR3 totals 16 residues. CDR3 in DNA: TGTGCCAGCAGCTGGGACGAGCGGGGGGACACAGATGCGCAGTATTTT. Translation: CASSWDERGDTDAQYF.

This clonotype was detected only a few times. CDR3 loop: CASSLVGLAGNYEQYF. The CDR3 DNA is TGTGCCAGCAGTTTAGTCGGACTAGCGGGGAACTACGAGCAGTACTTC. V gene TRBV12-3 or TRBV12-4 combines with J gene TRBJ2-7; TRBD2 aligns across 12 bases. V gave up 1 base and J gave up 3 bases; unmatched junction bases: 4. CDR3 length: 16 amino acids.

The chain uses TRBV29-1 and TRBJ1-1, with D unclear. V was shortened by 7 bases and J by 3 bases, with 12 bases between the two germline ends. In germline, CDR1 is SQVTM, CDR2 ANQGSEA. This CDR3 spans 12 amino acids. CDR3 sequence: CSDYGGHTEAFF. The DNA of the CDR3 is TGCAGCGATTACGGAGGGCACACTGAAGCTTTCTTT.